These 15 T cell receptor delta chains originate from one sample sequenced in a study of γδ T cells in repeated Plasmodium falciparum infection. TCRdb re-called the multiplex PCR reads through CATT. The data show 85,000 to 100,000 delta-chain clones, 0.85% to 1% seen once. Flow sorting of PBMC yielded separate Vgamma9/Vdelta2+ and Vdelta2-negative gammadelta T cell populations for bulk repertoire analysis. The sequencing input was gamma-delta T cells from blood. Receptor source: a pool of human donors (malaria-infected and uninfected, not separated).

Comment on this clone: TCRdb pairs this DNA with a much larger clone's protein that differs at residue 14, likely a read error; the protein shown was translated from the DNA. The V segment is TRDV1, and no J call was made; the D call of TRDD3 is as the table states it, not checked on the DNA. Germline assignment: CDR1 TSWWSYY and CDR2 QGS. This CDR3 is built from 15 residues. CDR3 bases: TGTGCTCTTGGGGAAGTGACCCCTTACACCGATAAACTCACCTTT. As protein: CALGEVTPYTDKLTF.

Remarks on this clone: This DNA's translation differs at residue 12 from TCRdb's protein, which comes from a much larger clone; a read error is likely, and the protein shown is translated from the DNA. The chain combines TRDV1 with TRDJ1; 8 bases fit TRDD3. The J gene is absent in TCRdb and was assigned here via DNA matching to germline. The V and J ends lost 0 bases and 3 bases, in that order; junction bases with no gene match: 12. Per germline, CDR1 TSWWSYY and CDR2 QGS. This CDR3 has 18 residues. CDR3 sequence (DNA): TGTGCTCTTGGGGAACTAGTACTGGGGGTAGGTTACTCCGATAAACTCATCTTT. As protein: CALGELVLGVGYSDKLIF.

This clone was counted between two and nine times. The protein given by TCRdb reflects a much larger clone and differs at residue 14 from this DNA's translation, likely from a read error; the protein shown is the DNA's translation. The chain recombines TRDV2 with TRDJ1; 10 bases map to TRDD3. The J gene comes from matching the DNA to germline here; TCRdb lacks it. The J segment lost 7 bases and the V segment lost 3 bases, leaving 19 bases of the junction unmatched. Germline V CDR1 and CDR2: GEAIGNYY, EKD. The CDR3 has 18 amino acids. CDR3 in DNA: TGTGCCTGTGACCAACATTTTACTGGGGGATTTATGGCCGGTAAACTCATCTTT. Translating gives CACDQHFTGGFMAGKLIF.

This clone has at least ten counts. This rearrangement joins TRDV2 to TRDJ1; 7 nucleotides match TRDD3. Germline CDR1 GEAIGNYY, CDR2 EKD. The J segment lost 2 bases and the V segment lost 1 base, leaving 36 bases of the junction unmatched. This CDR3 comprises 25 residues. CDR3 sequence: CACDTSCFRLGTHASSRTNTDKLIF. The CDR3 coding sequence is TGTGCCTGTGACACTTCCTGCTTTAGACTGGGGACTCACGCATCCAGCCGAACCAATACCGATAAACTCATCTTT.

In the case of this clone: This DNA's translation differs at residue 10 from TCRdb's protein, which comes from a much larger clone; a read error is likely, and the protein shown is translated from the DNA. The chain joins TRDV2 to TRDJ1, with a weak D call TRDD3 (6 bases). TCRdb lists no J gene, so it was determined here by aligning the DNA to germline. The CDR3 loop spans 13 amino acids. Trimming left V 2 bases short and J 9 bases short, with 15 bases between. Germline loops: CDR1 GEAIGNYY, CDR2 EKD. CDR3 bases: TGTGCCTGTGACAGGGGGGGAAGAGGAGAACTCATCTTT. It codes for CACDRGGRGELIF.

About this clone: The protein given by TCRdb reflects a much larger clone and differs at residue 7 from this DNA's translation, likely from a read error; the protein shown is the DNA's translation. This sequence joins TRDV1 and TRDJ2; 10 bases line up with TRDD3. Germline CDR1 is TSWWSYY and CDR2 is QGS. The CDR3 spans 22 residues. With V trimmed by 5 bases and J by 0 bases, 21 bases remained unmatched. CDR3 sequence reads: CALGSLSPQGDTRIPLTAQLFF. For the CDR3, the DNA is TGTGCTCTTGGGAGCCTTTCTCCACAGGGGGATACGCGAATCCCTTTGACAGCACAACTCTTCTTT.

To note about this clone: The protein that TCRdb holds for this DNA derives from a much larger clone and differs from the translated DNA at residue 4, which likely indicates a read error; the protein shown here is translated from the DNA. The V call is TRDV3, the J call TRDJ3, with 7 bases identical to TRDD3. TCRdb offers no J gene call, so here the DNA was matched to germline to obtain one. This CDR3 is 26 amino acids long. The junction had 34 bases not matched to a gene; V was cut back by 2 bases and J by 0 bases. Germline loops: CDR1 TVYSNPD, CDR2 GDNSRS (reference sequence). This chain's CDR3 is CAFDDLTLFETTDVGDSSWDTRQMFF. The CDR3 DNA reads TGTGCCTTTGATGATCTAACCCTCTTCGAGACTACTGATGTGGGGGACAGCTCCTGGGACACCCGACAGATGTTTTTC.

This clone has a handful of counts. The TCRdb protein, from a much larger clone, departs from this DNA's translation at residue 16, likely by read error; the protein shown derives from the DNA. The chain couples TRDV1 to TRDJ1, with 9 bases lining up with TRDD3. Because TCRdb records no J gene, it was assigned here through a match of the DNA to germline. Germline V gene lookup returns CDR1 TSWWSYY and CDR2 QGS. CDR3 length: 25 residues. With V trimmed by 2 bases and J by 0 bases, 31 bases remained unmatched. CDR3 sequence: CALGEVGLHLGDEVRGPLYTDKLIF. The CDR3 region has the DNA TGTGCTCTTGGGGAAGTGGGCCTACACCTGGGGGATGAAGTGAGGGGGCCACTGTACACCGATAAACTCATCTTT.

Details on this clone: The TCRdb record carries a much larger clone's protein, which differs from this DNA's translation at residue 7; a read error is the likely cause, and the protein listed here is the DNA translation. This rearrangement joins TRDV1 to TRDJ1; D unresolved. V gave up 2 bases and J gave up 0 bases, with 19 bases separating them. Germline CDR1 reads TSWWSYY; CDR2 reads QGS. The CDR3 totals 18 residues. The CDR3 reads CALGEVQPRESYTDKLIF. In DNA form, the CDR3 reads TGTGCTCTTGGGGAAGTGCAGCCGCGGGAATCGTACACCGATAAACTCATCTTT.

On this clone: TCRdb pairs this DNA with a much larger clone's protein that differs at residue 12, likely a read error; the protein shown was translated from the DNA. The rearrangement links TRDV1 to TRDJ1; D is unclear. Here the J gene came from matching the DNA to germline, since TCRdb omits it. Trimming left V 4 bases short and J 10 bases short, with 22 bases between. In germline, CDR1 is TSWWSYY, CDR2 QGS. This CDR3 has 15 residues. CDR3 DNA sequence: TGTGCTCTTGGGGCCCCTTTTCGGGCTACGTTTAGACTCATCTTT. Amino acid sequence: CALGAPFRATFRLIF.

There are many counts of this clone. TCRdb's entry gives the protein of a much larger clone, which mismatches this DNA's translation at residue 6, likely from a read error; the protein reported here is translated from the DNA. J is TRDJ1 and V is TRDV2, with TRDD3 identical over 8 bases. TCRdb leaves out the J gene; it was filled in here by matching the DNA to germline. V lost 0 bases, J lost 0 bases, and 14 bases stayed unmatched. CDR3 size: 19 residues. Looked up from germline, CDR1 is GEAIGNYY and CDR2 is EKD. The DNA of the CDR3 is TGTGCCTGTGACACCGGCTACTGGGGGGCCGGGCCTTACACCGATAAACTCATCTTT. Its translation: CACDTGYWGAGPYTDKLIF.

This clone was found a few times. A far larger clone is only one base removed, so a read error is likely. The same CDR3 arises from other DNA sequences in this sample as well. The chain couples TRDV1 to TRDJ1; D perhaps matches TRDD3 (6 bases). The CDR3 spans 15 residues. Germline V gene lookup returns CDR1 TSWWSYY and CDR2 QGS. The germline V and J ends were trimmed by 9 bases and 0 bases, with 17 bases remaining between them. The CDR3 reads CALGLPWGNTDKLIF. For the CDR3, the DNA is TGTGCTCTCGGGCTTCCCTGGGGTAACACCGATAAACTCATCTTT.

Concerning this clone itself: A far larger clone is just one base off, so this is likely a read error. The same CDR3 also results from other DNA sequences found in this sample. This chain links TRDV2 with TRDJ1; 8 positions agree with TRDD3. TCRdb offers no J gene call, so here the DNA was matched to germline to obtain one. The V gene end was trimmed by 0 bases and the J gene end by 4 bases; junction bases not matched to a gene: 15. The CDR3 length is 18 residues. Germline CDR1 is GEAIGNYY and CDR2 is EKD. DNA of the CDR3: TGTGCCTGTGACACCGGGGGTAGAGGGGATACAGAGGGCGATAAACTCATCTTT. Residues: CACDTGGRGDTEGDKLIF.

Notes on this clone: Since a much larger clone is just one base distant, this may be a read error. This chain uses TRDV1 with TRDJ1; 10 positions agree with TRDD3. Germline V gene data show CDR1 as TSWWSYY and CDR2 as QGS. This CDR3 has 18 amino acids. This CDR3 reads CSLGELGGGYGPTDKLIF. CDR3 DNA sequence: TGTTCTCTTGGGGAATTGGGCGGGGGATACGGACCAACCGATAAACTCATCTTT.

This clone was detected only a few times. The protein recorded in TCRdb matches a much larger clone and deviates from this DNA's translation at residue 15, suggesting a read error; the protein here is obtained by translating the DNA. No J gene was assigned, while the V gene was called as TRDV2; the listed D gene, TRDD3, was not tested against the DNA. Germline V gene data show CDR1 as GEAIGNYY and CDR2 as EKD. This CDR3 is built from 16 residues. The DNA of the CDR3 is TGTGCCTGTGACACCGGGACCTTAGAGTACACCGATAAACTCACCTTT. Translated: CACDTGTLEYTDKLTF.